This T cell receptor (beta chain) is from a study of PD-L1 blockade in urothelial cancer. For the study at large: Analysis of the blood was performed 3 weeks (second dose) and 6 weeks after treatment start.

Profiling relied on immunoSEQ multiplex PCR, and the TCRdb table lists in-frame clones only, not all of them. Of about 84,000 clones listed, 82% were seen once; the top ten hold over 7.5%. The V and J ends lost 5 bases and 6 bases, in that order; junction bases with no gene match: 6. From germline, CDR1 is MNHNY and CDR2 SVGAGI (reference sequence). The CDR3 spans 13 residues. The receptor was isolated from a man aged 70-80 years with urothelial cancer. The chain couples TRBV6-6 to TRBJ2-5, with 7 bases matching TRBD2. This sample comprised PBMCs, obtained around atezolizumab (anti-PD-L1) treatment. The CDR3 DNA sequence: TGTGCCAGCAGTCAGTCAGCGGGACAGACCCAGTACTTC. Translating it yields CASSQSAGQTQYF.